These 27 T cell receptor beta chains came from one sample sequenced in a study of blood T cell repertoires in COVID-19. TCRdb keeps only in-frame clones here, not all; method: immunoSEQ multiplex PCR. The data contain 150,000 to 180,000 clones, around 80% of them singletons. What was sequenced was PBMCs or T cells enriched from blood (not recorded which). The receptors shown here come from a man in his fifties who had recovered from COVID-19.

The CDR3 nucleotides read TGCGCCAGCAGTCTGGACGGGAATGGCTACACCTTC. Translating gives CASSLDGNGYTF. V and J are TRBV5-1 and TRBJ1-2; no reliable D call. Germline values: CDR1 SGHRS, CDR2 YFSETQ. Trimming stripped 5 bases from V and 6 bases from J, with 11 bases between. CDR3 length equals 12 residues.

This clone has just a few counts. The V gene is TRBV25-1, the J gene TRBJ1-2; tentative D call: TRBD1 (6 bases). V dropped 6 bases and J dropped 2 bases, with 7 bases sitting between them. Germline loops: CDR1 MGHDK, CDR2 SYGVNS. This CDR3 is built from 12 residues. CDR3 sequence reads: CASRQGNYGYTF. The CDR3 nucleotides read TGTGCCAGCAGACAGGGAAACTATGGCTACACCTTC.

Written as DNA, the CDR3 is TGTGCCAGCAGTGCCACAGGACAGGGTGGCTATGGCTACACCTTC. It encodes CASSATGQGGYGYTF. The chain uses TRBV6-4 and TRBJ1-2; 8 positions agree with TRBD1. The germline CDR1 and CDR2 sequences are MRHNA and SNTAGT. The CDR3 has 15 amino acids. V shed 4 bases and J 4 bases; nucleotides not matched to a gene: 8.

The chain joins TRBV6-4 to TRBJ1-6; the D is unclear. The CDR3 runs to 14 residues. Germline assignment: CDR1 MRHNA and CDR2 SNTAGT. V was cut by 4 bases and J by 3 bases, with 7 bases left in between. The CDR3 loop is CASSAQIYNSPLHF. DNA of the CDR3: TGTGCCAGCAGTGCACAGATCTATAATTCACCCCTCCACTTT.

This chain connects TRBV27 to TRBJ1-5; 10 bases align to TRBD1. This CDR3 region has 16 residues. The germline V gene has CDR1 MNHEY and CDR2 SMNVEV (reference sequence). V shed 4 bases, J shed 4 bases, and the junction held 7 bases outside the gene matches. Here the CDR3 reads CASSSFRQGANQPQHF. DNA for the CDR3: TGTGCCAGCAGTTCCTTCCGACAGGGGGCTAATCAGCCCCAGCATTTT.

The chain links TRBV7-2 to TRBJ2-5; TRBD2 agrees at 12 bases. J gave up 5 bases and V 0 bases, and 4 bases lay outside the gene matches. The germline gives CDR1 SGHTA, CDR2 FQGNSA. The CDR3 is 16 residues long. The CDR3 DNA reads as TGTGCCAGCAGCTTAGCGACTAGCGGGGGACAGGAGACCCAGTACTTC. As protein: CASSLATSGGQETQYF.

The CDR3 region has the DNA TGTGCCGCCACTAGCGGGGGGGCAAAGGAGCAGTTCTTC. The encoded protein is CAATSGGAKEQFF. The gene calls are TRBV6-5 and TRBJ2-1; 13 nucleotides align to TRBD2. The junction had 8 bases not matched to a gene; V was cut back by 11 bases and J by 10 bases. The CDR3 is 13 residues long. Per germline, CDR1 MNHEY and CDR2 SVGAGI.

The J gene is TRBJ2-5, the V gene TRBV5-6, with D unclear. The CDR3 has 13 amino acids. The V and J ends lost 1 base and 2 bases respectively, with 6 bases between them. CDR1 and CDR2 from the germline V gene are SGHDT and YYEEEE. The DNA for the CDR3 is TGTGCCAGCAGCTTGATTCCTCAAGAGACCCAGTACTTC. The encoded protein is CASSLIPQETQYF.

The chain is built from TRBV19 and TRBJ1-6; TRBD1 agrees at 7 bases. Looked up from germline, CDR1 is LNHDA and CDR2 is SQIVND (reference sequence). The CDR3 sequence is 14 residues long. CDR3 bases: TGTTACCACAGGGGCAGCTTCTATAATTCACCCCTCCACTTT. This translates into CYHRGSFYNSPLHF.

The rearrangement links TRBV27 to TRBJ1-4; TRBD1 might be the D (6 bases). CDR1 is MNHEY, CDR2 SMNVEV, per germline (reference sequence). Deletions cut 5 bases from V and 10 bases from J, with 14 bases between. The CDR3 totals 13 residues. CDR3 nucleotide sequence: TGTGCCAGCAGTGCCCCGGGACATTTAAAACTGTTTTTT. Residues: CASSAPGHLKLFF.

This sequence joins TRBV4-2 and TRBJ2-7; 11 bases agree with TRBD2. From germline, CDR1 is LGHNA and CDR2 YNFKEQ. This CDR3 has 18 amino acids. After removal of 1 base from V and 3 bases from J, the junction contained 11 bases not matched to a gene. The CDR3 here is CASSQGATSGGPHYEQYF. CDR3 in DNA: TGTGCCAGCAGCCAAGGGGCTACTAGCGGGGGACCTCACTACGAGCAGTACTTC.

This clone was counted only a few times. The rearrangement links TRBV2 to TRBJ1-5; possibly TRBD1 for D (6 bases). V was cut by 5 bases and J by 0 bases, with 11 bases left in between. From germline, CDR1 is SNHLY and CDR2 FYNNEI. The CDR3 spans 15 residues. The CDR3 is CASSKTGNSNQPQHF. The CDR3 DNA reads TGTGCCAGCAGTAAAACAGGGAATAGCAATCAGCCCCAGCATTTT.

The chain has TRBV18 and TRBJ1-5; D is unresolved. The CDR3 has 19 amino acids. V was cut by 5 bases and J by 3 bases, with 26 bases left in between. CDR1 is KGHSH, CDR2 LQKENI, per germline. The CDR3 loop reads CASSFTGGGNPRDNQPQHF. The CDR3 DNA follows: TGTGCCAGCTCATTCACTGGAGGAGGGAACCCCCGGGACAATCAGCCCCAGCATTTT.

The chain carries TRBV18 and TRBJ2-2; D remains unclear. The germline V and J ends were trimmed by 2 bases and 4 bases, with 11 bases remaining between them. This CDR3 has 15 amino acids. CDR1 is KGHSH and CDR2 is LQKENI in the germline V gene. CDR3 nucleotide sequence: TGTGCCAGCTCACCAGGCGGTGTTGGCACCGGGGAGCTGTTTTTT. Its translation: CASSPGGVGTGELFF.

J is TRBJ2-3 and V is TRBV11-3; TRBD1 matches 7 bases. The germline V gene encodes CDR1 SGHNT and CDR2 YENEEA. CDR3 length equals 16 residues. V shed 4 bases and J 2 bases; nucleotides not matched to a gene: 9. CDR3 sequence (DNA): TGTGCCAGCAGCTACCGACAGGGATTAAACACAGATACGCAGTATTTT. This gives the protein CASSYRQGLNTDTQYF.

This clone was seen at least ten times. The V gene is TRBV21-1, the J gene TRBJ2-1; TRBD1, the table's D call, was not compared with the DNA. TRBV21-1 is classified as a pseudogene. The CDR3 consists of 15 residues. The CDR3 region has the DNA TGTGCCAGCAGCGCCAGGGGCCCCTCCTACAATGAGCAGTTCTTC. Encoded protein: CASSARGPSYNEQFF.

The chain joins TRBV19 to TRBJ2-3; 8 bases are shared with TRBD2. With 0 bases clipped from V and 2 bases from J, the junction kept 7 bases outside the gene matches. CDR1 and CDR2 (germline): LNHDA, SQIVND (reference sequence). This CDR3 contains 17 residues. The CDR3 region is CASSIDLRGANTDTQYF. The CDR3 DNA sequence: TGTGCCAGTAGTATAGATCTGCGGGGGGCCAACACAGATACGCAGTATTTT.

The genes are TRBV19 and TRBJ2-4; D unclear. The ends were cut back, 3 bases at V and 5 bases at J, with 11 bases in the middle. This CDR3 has 14 residues. From germline, CDR1 is LNHDA and CDR2 SQIVND (reference sequence). CDR3 coding DNA: TGTGCCAGTAGTATCAGGCAGTTGGAAAACATTCAGTACTTC. Protein sequence: CASSIRQLENIQYF.

V and J are TRBV4-2 and TRBJ2-7; 12 nucleotides line up with TRBD2. Germline CDR1 LGHNA, CDR2 YNFKEQ. The length of the CDR3 is 15 residues. V shed 1 base and J 6 bases; nucleotides not matched to a gene: 4. CDR3 sequence (DNA): TGTGCCAGCAGCCAAGCTAGCGGGGGGGCCTCCGAGCAGTACTTC. It translates to CASSQASGGASEQYF.

The chain recombines TRBV19 with TRBJ2-4, with D possibly being TRBD1 (6 bases). The CDR3 is made up of 15 amino acids. CDR1 is LNHDA and CDR2 is SQIVND in the germline V gene (reference sequence). V dropped 4 bases and J dropped 0 bases, with 10 bases sitting between them. CDR3 in DNA: TGTGCCAGTAGTACGAGGGGACAAGCCAAAAACATTCAGTACTTC. Translating it yields CASSTRGQAKNIQYF.

The chain couples TRBV6-1 to TRBJ1-4, with no clear D. From germline, CDR1 is MNHNS and CDR2 SASEGT. This CDR3 region has 15 residues. V lost 2 bases and J 4 bases, leaving 11 bases between the germline ends. The CDR3 DNA is TGTGCCAGCAGTGAACGCGGTTCGGGTAATGAAAAACTGTTTTTT. Residues: CASSERGSGNEKLFF.

The chain has TRBV2 and TRBJ2-3; perhaps TRBD2 as D (5 bases). V was clipped by 8 bases and J by 3 bases, with 21 bases between them. Germline assignment: CDR1 SNHLY and CDR2 FYNNEI. This CDR3 spans 16 amino acids. CDR3 coding DNA: TGTGCCAGCCTTCGAACTGGACTGCTTGGAACAGATACGCAGTATTTT. It specifies CASLRTGLLGTDTQYF.

This clone was seen once. The DNA for the CDR3 is TGTGCCAGCAGTGGGGACTATGGGAAAGAGACCCAGTACTTC. Translated: CASSGDYGKETQYF. The chain uses TRBV2 and TRBJ2-5; TRBD2 matches 7 bases. Germline trimming cut 4 bases from V and 3 bases from J; bases unmatched to any gene: 5. The germline V gene has CDR1 SNHLY and CDR2 FYNNEI. The CDR3 has 14 amino acids.

This clone was seen once. The rearrangement links TRBV13 to TRBJ2-1; no definite D call. Trimming shortened V by 3 bases and J by 6 bases, and 18 bases separated the two germline ends. The CDR3 consists of 16 residues. Germline V gives CDR1 PRHDT, CDR2 FYEKMQ (reference sequence). CDR3 sequence (DNA): TGTGCCAGCAGCTTTATCGACCTCCGGCCGGGCAATGAGCAGTTCTTC. Amino acids: CASSFIDLRPGNEQFF.

V and J are TRBV18 and TRBJ1-1, with 9 bases that match TRBD1. Losses at the gene ends were 3 bases for V and 6 bases for J; bases not matched to a gene: 17. Germline CDR1 reads KGHSH; CDR2 reads LQKENI. This CDR3 has 18 amino acids. The CDR3 DNA reads as TGTGCCAGCTCACCCCAAAACCGGGGACAGGGTTTGGTCCCTGAAGCTTTCTTT. Translating gives CASSPQNRGQGLVPEAFF.

The V and J genes are TRBV6-5 and TRBJ2-3; TRBD1 might be the D (6 bases). V was shortened by 6 bases and J by 5 bases, with 12 bases between the two germline ends. Germline lookup yields CDR1 MNHEY and CDR2 SVGAGI. This CDR3 is 13 amino acids long. The DNA for the CDR3 is TGTGCCAGCAGCAGGGGATTGGGAGATACGCAGTATTTT. It translates to CASSRGLGDTQYF.

The genes are TRBV6-5 and TRBJ2-2; 8 nucleotides agree with TRBD1. The CDR3 has 15 amino acids. Germline trimming cut 6 bases from V and 6 bases from J; bases unmatched to any gene: 9. Germline V gives CDR1 MNHEY, CDR2 SVGAGI. The CDR3 nucleotides read TGTGCCAGCAGCCGACAGGGGAATTCTCCCGGGGAGCTGTTTTTT. Its translation: CASSRQGNSPGELFF.